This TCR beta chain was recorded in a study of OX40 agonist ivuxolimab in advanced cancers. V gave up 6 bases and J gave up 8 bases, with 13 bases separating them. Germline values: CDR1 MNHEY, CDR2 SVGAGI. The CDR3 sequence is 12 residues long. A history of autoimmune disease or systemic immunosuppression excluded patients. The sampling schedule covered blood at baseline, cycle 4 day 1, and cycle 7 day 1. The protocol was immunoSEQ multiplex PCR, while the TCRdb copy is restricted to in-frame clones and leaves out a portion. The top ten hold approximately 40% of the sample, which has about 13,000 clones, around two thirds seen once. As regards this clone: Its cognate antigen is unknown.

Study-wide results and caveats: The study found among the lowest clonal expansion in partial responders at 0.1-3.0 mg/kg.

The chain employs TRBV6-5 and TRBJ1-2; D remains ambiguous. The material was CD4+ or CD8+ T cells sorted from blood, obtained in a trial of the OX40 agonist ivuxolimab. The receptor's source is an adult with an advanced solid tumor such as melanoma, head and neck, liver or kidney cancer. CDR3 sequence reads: CASRPQGGGYTF. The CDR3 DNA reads TGTGCCAGCAGGCCCCAAGGCGGCGGCTACACCTTC.